The 16 T cell receptor beta chains below come from one sample, sequenced in a study of metastatic and nonmetastatic thyroid tumors. TCRdb reassembled clones from the PCR reads with MiXCR. The sample shows about 27,000 clones, 20% to 25% of them seen only once. No treatment of any kind had been given to any patient before thyroid surgery. The sample comprised blood. Every receptor here comes from a male donor with papillary thyroid cancer or a benign thyroid nodule (not recorded which). Some clones in this sample may be carry-over from other donors' samples.

In its sample, this clone was seen a few times. The CDR3 is CASSYLGRHEQYF. CDR3 nucleotides: TGTGCCAGCAGTTACTTGGGGCGCCACGAGCAGTACTTC. The chain recombines TRBV6-2 or TRBV6-3 with TRBJ2-7, with a tentative D call TRBD1 (5 bases). The ends were cut back, 1 base at V and 5 bases at J, with 9 bases in the middle. The CDR3 extends over 13 amino acids. The germline CDR1 and CDR2 sequences are MNHEY and SVGEGT.

Comment on this clone: One end of the junction varies from germline; a read error may be responsible. This rearrangement joins TRBV15 to TRBJ1-5; the match to TRBD1 covers 12 bases. Germline V gene sequence: CDR1 LNHNV, CDR2 YYDKDF (reference sequence). This CDR3 region has 16 residues. CDR3 nucleotides: TGTGCCACCGGCAGAGGGACAGGGGGCAACAATCAGCCCCAGCATTTT. This codes for CATGRGTGGNNQPQHF.

Sample share makes this clone medium-sized. The CDR3 loop reads CSASENNEQFF. CDR3 DNA: TGCAGTGCTAGCGAAAACAATGAGCAGTTCTTC. J is TRBJ2-1 and V is TRBV20-1; D ambiguous. Germline V CDR1 and CDR2: DFQATT, SNEGSKA (reference sequence). The CDR3 sequence is 11 residues long. The V gene lost 3 bases and the J gene lost 5 bases, with 5 bases spanning the gap.

This clone was detected many times. The chain has TRBV3-1 and TRBJ1-2, with a tentative D call TRBD1 (5 bases). V was cut by 4 bases and J by 2 bases, with 14 bases left in between. The V gene's germline CDR1 is LGHDT and CDR2 YNNKEL (reference sequence). The CDR3 loop spans 15 amino acids. CDR3 DNA: TGTGCCAGCAGCCTAGGGGTAGAGGGGAACTATGGCTACACCTTC. The encoded protein is CASSLGVEGNYGYTF.

The rearrangement joins TRBV5-1 to TRBJ2-3; D is perhaps TRBD2 (5 bases). V lost 6 bases, J lost 10 bases, and 18 bases lay in between. Germline V gene lookup returns CDR1 SGHRS and CDR2 YFSETQ. The CDR3 consists of 13 residues. The CDR3 is CASKPGSTVSQYF. In DNA form, the CDR3 reads TGCGCCAGCAAGCCGGGGAGCACAGTTTCGCAGTATTTT.

This clone was seen many times. The chain recombines TRBV2 with TRBJ1-4, with D possibly being TRBD1 (6 bases). Germline V lookup: CDR1 SNHLY, CDR2 FYNNEI. V was shortened by 6 bases and J by 8 bases, with 10 bases between the two germline ends. CDR3 size: 12 residues. In DNA form, the CDR3 reads TGTGCCAGCAGAGGACAGAGCGAAAAACTGTTTTTT. Protein product: CASRGQSEKLFF.

A note on this clone: This may stem from a read error, because a much larger clone lies one nucleotide away. The sample contains more than one DNA sequence encoding this CDR3. The rearrangement joins TRBV11-1 to TRBJ2-6; D ambiguous. Trimming removed 1 base at V and 1 base at J, with 17 bases between. Germline CDR1 and CDR2: SGHAT and FQDESV (reference sequence). The CDR3 runs 19 residues. CDR3: CASSLEPGSWTSGANVLTF. For the CDR3, the DNA is TGTGCCAGCAGCTTAGAGCCGGGTAGTTGGACGTCTGGGGCCAACGTCCTGACTTTC. The full variable domain, in which reference TRBV11-1 and TRBJ2-6 provide the parts outside the CDR3, is EAEVAQSPRYKITEKSQAVAFWCDPISGHATLYWYRQILGQGPELLVQFQDESVVDDSQLPKDRFSAERLKGVDSTLKIQPAELGDSAMYLCASSLEPGSWTSGANVLTFGAGSRLTVL.

This clone was counted ten times or more. This chain uses TRBV10-3 with TRBJ2-3, with D hard to call. Germline loops: CDR1 ENHRY, CDR2 SYGVKD. Trimming shortened V by 4 bases and J by 0 bases, and 11 bases separated the two germline ends. The CDR3 sequence is 15 residues long. The CDR3 here is CAISGASPSTDTQYF. CDR3 nucleotides: TGTGCCATCAGTGGGGCCAGCCCTAGCACAGATACGCAGTATTTT.

This clone appeared many times. The chain is built from TRBV4-2 and TRBJ1-4; D is unresolved. V was clipped by 0 bases and J by 7 bases, with 12 bases between them. The CDR3 runs to 15 residues. In germline, CDR1 is LGHNA, CDR2 YNFKEQ. CDR3 nucleotide sequence: TGTGCCAGCAGCCAAGATCGGGCGGGGAGTGAAAAACTGTTTTTT. Encoded protein: CASSQDRAGSEKLFF.

This clone occurred many times. This chain uses TRBV6-2 or TRBV6-3 with TRBJ2-5, with unresolved D. V lost 1 base and J lost 4, with 7 bases in between. Germline lookup yields CDR1 MNHEY and CDR2 SVGEGT. The CDR3 loop spans 13 amino acids. CDR3 sequence reads: CASSYFWGETQYF. CDR3 nucleotides: TGTGCCAGCAGTTACTTTTGGGGAGAGACCCAGTACTTC.

This clone occurred many times. The chain carries TRBV19 and TRBJ1-1; D not certain. CDR1 LNHDA and CDR2 SQIVND come from the germline V gene (reference sequence). This CDR3 has 13 amino acids. V was shortened by 10 bases and J by 2 bases, with 14 bases between the two germline ends. The CDR3 sequence: CATRLSRNTEAFF. The CDR3 region has the DNA TGTGCCACCCGGCTAAGCCGTAACACTGAAGCTTTCTTT.

The table lists this clone with many counts. The rearrangement joins TRBV12-3 or TRBV12-4 to TRBJ1-1; D possibly corresponds to TRBD1 (6 bases). With 6 bases removed from V and 4 bases from J, the gap between germline ends came to 12 bases. CDR3 size: 13 residues. DNA for the CDR3: TGTGCCAGCAGCCTACAGGGTTCCACTGAAGCTTTCTTT. As protein: CASSLQGSTEAFF.

With regard to this clone: This may be a read error, as it is one base from a much larger clone. V usage is TRBV7-9 and J usage is TRBJ2-3; possibly TRBD2 for D (5 bases). The CDR3 length is 13 residues. Germline-derived CDR1 and CDR2 are SEHNR and FQNEAQ (reference sequence). The DNA for the CDR3 is TGTACCAGCAGCTTAGCGAGCACAGATACGCAGTATTTT. Its translation: CTSSLASTDTQYF.

This chain uses TRBV11-3 with TRBJ2-1; tentatively, D is TRBD1 (6 bases). CDR3 size: 14 residues. Trimming left V 5 bases short and J 9 bases short, with 17 bases between. Germline CDR1 reads SGHNT; CDR2 reads YENEEA. The CDR3 DNA sequence: TGTGCCAGCAGCCCGACAGGATCGCCTGCTGAGCAGTTCTTC. Its protein is CASSPTGSPAEQFF.

This clone was seen repeatedly, ten times or more. This chain connects TRBV20-1 to TRBJ1-1; 8 bases fit TRBD1. Germline V gene lookup returns CDR1 DFQATT and CDR2 SNEGSKA (reference sequence). J was trimmed by 5 bases and V by 8 bases; bases with no gene match: 10. The CDR3 totals 13 residues. The CDR3 region is CSYTGGRGTEAFF. The CDR3 bases are TGCAGTTATACAGGGGGGCGAGGGACTGAAGCTTTCTTT.

Comment on this clone: With a much larger clone just one base away, this may be a read error. V and J are TRBV3-1 and TRBJ2-1, with D possibly being TRBD2 (5 bases). Germline V gene data show CDR1 as LGHDT and CDR2 as YNNKEL (reference sequence). Trimming pared 0 bases from V and 2 bases from J, leaving 20 bases between. This CDR3 has 19 residues. This chain's CDR3 is CASSQESPQRRTTYNEQFF. CDR3 in DNA: TGTGCCAGCAGCCAAGAATCCCCCCAGCGGCGAACGACCTACAATGAGCAGTTCTTC.